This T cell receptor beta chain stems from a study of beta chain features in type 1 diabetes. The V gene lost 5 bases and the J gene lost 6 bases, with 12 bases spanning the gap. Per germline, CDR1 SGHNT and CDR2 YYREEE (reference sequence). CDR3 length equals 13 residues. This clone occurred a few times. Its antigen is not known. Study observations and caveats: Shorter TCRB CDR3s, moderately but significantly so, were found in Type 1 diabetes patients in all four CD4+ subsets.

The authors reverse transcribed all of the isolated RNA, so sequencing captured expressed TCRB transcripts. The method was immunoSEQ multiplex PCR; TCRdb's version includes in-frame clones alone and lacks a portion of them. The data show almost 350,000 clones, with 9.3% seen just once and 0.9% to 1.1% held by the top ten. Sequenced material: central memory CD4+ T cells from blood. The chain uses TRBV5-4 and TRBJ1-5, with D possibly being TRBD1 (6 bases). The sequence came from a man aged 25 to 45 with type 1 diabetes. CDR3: CASSNEGGQPQHF. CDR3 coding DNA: TGTGCCAGCAGTAACGAGGGGGGTCAGCCCCAGCATTTT.